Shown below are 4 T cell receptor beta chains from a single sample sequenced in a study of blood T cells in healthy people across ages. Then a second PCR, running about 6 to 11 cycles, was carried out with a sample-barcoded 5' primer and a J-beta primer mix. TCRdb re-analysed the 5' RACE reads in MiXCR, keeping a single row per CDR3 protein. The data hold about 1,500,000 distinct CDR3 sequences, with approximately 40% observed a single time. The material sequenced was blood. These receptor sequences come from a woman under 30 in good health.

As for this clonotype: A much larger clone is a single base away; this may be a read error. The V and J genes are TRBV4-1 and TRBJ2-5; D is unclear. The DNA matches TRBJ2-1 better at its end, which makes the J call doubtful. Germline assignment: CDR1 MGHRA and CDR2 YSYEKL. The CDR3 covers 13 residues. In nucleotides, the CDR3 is TGCGCCAGCAGCCCCCAGTACCAAGAGACCCAGTTCTTC. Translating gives CASSPQYQETQFF.

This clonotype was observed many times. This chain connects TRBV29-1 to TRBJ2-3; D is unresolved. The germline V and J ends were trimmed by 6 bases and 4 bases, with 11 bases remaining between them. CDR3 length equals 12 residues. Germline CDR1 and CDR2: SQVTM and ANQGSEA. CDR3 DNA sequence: TGCAGCGTGTCCTTTCTTGCAGATACGCAGTATTTT. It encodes CSVSFLADTQYF.

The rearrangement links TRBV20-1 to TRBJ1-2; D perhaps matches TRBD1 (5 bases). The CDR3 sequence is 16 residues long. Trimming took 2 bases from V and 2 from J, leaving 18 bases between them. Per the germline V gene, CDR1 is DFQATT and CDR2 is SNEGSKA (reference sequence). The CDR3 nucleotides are TGCAGTGCTAGATCGCCCAGGGACCGTCCCAACTATGGCTACACCTTC. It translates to CSARSPRDRPNYGYTF.

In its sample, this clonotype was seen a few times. The CDR3 nucleotides are TGTGCCAGCAGCTTGGAGGGGCTCGGTGACCCGAGCTACAATGAGCAGTACTTC. Translated, it gives CASSLEGLGDPSYNEQYF. The J gene is TRBJ2-1, the V gene TRBV7-3, with a weak D call TRBD2 (6 bases). The DNA end lines up better with TRBJ2-7; the J call may be wrong. From germline, CDR1 is SGHTA and CDR2 FQGTGA. The CDR3 is 18 residues long.